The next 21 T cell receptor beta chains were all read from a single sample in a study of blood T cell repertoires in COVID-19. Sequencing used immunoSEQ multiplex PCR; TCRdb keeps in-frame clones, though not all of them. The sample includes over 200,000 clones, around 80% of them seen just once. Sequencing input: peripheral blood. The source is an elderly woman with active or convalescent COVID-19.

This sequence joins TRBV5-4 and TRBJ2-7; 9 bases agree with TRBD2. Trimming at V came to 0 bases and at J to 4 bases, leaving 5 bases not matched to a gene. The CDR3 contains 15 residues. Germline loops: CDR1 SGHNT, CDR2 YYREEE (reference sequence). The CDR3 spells CASSLVASGIYEQYF. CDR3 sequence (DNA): TGTGCCAGCAGCTTGGTCGCTAGCGGGATTTACGAGCAGTACTTC.

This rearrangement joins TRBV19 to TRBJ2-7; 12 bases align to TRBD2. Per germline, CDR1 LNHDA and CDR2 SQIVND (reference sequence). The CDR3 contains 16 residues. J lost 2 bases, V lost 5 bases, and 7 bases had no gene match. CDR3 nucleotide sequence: TGTGCCAGTAGTGGTCACGGGACTAGCGGGCCCTACGAGCAGTACTTC. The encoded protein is CASSGHGTSGPYEQYF.

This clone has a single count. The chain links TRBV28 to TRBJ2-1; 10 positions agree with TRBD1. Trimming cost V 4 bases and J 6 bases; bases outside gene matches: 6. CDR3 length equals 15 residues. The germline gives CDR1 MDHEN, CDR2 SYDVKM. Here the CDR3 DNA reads TGTGCCAGCAGTTCGACAGGGGGCGGAGTCAATGAGCAGTTCTTC. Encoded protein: CASSSTGGGVNEQFF.

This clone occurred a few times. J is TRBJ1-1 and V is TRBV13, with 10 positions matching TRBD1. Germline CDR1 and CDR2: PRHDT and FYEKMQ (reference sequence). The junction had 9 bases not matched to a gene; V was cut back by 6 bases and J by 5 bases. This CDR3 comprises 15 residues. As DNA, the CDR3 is TGTGCCAGCAGGGCCGGGACAGGGGCAGGAACTGAAGCTTTCTTT. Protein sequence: CASRAGTGAGTEAFF.

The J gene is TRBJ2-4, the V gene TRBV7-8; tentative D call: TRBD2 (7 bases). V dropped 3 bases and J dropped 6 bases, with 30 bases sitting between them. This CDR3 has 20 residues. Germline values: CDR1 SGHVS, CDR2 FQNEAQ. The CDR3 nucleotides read TGTGCCAGCAGCTTGGTCGGACAAGGGCTAGCGGAAACCAGGGGAAACATTCAGTACTTC. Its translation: CASSLVGQGLAETRGNIQYF.

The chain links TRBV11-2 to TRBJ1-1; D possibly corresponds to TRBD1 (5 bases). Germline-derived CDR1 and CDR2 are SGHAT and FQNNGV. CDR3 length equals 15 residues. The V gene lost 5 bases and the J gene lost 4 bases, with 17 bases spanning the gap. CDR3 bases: TGTGCCAGCAGCCCCTGGCAGGGCTCTGGCACTGAAGCTTTCTTT. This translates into CASSPWQGSGTEAFF.

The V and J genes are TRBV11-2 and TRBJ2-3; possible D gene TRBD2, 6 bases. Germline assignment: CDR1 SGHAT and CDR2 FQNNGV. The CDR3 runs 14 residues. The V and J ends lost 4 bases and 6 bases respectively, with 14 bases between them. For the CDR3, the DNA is TGTGCCAGCAGCTCCAGACTAGGTGGGGATACGCAGTATTTT. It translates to CASSSRLGGDTQYF.

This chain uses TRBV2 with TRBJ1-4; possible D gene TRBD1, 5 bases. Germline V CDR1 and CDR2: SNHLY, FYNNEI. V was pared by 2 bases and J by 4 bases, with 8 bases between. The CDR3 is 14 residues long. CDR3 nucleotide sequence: TGTGCCAGCAGTGAATTGACAGATAATGAAAAACTGTTTTTT. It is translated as CASSELTDNEKLFF.

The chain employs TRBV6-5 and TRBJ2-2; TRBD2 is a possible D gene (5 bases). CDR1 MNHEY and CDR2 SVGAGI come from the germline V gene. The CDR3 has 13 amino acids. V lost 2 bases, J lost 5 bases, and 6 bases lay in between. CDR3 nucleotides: TGTGCCAGCAGTTACGGGGAGACCGGGGAGCTGTTTTTT. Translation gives CASSYGETGELFF.

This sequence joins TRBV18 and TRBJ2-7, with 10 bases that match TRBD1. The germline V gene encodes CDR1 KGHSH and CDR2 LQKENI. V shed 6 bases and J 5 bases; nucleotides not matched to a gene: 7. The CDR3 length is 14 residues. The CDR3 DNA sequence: TGTGCCAGCTCGCTTGACAGGGGGCAAGACGAGCAGTACTTC. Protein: CASSLDRGQDEQYF.

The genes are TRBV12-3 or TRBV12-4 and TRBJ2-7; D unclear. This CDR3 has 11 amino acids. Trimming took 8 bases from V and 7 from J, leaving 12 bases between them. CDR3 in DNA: TGTGCCAGCTCTAGGTATGGGGAGCAGTACTTC. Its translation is CASSRYGEQYF.

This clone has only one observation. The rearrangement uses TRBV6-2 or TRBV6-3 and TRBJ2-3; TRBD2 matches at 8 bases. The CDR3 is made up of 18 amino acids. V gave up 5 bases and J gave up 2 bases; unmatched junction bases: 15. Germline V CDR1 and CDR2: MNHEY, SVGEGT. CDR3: CASSPPRGRGVSTDTQYF. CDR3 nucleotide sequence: TGTGCCAGCAGTCCACCCCGGGGGCGGGGGGTCTCCACAGATACGCAGTATTTT.

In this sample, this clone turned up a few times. Here the CDR3 reads CASSFTPLAGELFF. In nucleotides, the CDR3 is TGTGCCAGCAGTTTCACCCCCTTAGCCGGGGAGCTGTTTTTT. The rearrangement joins TRBV27 to TRBJ2-2; no clear D. With 3 bases removed from V and 6 bases from J, the gap between germline ends came to 11 bases. The CDR3 consists of 14 residues. Looked up from germline, CDR1 is MNHEY and CDR2 is SMNVEV (reference sequence).

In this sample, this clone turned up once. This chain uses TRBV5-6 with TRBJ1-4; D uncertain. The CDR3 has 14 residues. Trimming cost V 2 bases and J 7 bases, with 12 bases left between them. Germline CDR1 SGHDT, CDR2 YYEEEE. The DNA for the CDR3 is TGTGCCAGCAGCTTTTTTGAACGGGTTGAAAAACTGTTTTTT. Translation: CASSFFERVEKLFF.

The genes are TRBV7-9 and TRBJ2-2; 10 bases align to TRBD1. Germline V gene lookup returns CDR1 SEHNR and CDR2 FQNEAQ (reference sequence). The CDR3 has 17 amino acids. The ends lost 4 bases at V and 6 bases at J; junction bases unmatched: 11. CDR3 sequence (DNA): TGTGCCAGCAGCTACAGACAGGGGGCCCGGGAATCCGGGGAGCTGTTTTTT. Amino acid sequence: CASSYRQGARESGELFF. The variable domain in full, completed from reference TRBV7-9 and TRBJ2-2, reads DTGVSQNPRHKITKRGQNVTFRCDPISEHNRLYWYRQTLGQGPEFLTYFQNEAQLEKSRLLSDRFSAERPKGSFSTLEIQRTEQGDSAMYLCASSYRQGARESGELFFGEGSRLTVL.

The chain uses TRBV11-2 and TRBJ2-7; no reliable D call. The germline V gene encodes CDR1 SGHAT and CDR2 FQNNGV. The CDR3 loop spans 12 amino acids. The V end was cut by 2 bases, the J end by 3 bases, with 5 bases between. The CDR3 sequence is CASSLLSYEQYF. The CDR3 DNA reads TGTGCCAGCAGCTTACTCAGCTACGAGCAGTACTTC.

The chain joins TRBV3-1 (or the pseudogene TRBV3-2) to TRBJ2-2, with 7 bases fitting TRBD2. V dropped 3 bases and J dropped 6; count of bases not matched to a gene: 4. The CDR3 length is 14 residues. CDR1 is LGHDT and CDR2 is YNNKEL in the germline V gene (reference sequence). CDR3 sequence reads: CASSHGRGAGELFF. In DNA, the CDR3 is TGTGCCAGCAGCCACGGTCGGGGGGCCGGGGAGCTGTTTTTT.

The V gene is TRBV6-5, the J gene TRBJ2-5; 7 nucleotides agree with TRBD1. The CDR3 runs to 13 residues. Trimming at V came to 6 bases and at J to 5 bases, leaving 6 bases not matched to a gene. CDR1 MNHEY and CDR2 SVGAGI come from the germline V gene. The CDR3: CASRHRGRETQYF. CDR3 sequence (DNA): TGTGCCAGCAGGCACAGGGGTCGGGAGACCCAGTACTTC.

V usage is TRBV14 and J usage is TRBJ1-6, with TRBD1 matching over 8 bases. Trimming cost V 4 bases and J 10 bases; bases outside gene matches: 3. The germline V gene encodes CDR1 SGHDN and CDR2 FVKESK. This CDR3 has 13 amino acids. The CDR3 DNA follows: TGTGCCAGCAGCCCAGGGGGCCGGTCACCCCTCCACTTT. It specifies CASSPGGRSPLHF. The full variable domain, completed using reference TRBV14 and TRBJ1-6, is EAGVTQFPSHSVIEKGQTVTLRCDPISGHDNLYWYRRVMGKEIKFLLHFVKESKQDESGMPNNRFLAERTGGTYSTLKVQPAELEDSGVYFCASSPGGRSPLHFGNGTRLTVT.

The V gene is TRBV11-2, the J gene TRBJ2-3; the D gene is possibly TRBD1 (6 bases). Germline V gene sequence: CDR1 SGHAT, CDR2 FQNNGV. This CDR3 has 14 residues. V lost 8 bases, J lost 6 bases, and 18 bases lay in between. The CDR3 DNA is TGTGCCAGCTCGTCTTATACAGGGTCCGATACGCAGTATTTT. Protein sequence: CASSSYTGSDTQYF.

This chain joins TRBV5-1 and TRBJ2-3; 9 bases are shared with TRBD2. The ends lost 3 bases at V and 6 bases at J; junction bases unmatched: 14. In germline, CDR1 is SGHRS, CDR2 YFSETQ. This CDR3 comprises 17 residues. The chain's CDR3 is CASSSLPTASGTDTQYF. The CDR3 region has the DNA TGCGCCAGCAGCTCCCTCCCAACGGCTAGCGGGACGGATACGCAGTATTTT.